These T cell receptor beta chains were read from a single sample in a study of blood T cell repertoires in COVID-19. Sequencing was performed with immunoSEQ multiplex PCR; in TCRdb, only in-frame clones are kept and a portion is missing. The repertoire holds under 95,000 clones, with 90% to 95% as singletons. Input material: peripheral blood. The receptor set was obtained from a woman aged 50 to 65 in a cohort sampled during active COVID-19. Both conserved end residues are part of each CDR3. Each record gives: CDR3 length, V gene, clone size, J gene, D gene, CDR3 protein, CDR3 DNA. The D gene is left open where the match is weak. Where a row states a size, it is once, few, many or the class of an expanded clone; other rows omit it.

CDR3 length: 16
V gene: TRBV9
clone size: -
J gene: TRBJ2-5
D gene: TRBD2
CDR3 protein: CASSVGGLAHQETQYF
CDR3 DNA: TGTGCCAGCAGCGTAGGGGGACTAGCGCACCAAGAGACCCAGTACTTC

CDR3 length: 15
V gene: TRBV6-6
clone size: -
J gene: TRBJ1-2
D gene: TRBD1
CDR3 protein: CASSYSSGGLDGYTF
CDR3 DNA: TGTGCCAGCAGTTACTCCTCAGGGGGCTTGGATGGCTACACCTTC

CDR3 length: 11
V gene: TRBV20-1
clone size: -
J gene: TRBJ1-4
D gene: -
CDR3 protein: CSLATNEKLFF
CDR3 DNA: TGCAGTCTTGCAACTAATGAAAAACTGTTTTTT

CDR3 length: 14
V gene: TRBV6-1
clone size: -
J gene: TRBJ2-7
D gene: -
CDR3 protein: CASSEAPPGYEQYF
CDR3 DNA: TGTGCCAGCAGTGAAGCACCCCCCGGTTACGAGCAGTACTTC

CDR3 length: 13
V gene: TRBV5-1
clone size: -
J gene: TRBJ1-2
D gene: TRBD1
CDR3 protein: CASSSDRVGGYTF
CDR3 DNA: TGCGCCAGCAGCTCGGACAGGGTTGGTGGCTACACCTTC

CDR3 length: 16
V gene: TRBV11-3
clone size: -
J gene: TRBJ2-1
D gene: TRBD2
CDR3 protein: CASSGGRAGGYNEQFF
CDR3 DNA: TGTGCCAGCAGCGGAGGGAGGGCCGGGGGCTACAATGAGCAGTTCTTC

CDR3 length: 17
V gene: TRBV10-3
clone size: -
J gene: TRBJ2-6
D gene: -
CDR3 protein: CAISDIKGNSGANVLTF
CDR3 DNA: TGTGCCATCAGTGATATTAAGGGGAACTCTGGGGCCAACGTCCTGACTTTC

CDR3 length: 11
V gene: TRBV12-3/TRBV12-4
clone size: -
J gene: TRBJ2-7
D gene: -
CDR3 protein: CASSLAAEQYF
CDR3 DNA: TGTGCCAGCAGTTTGGCGGCCGAGCAGTACTTC

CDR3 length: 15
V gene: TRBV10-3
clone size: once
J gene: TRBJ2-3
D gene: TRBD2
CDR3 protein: CATRTSGGAGDTQYF
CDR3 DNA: TGTGCCACACGGACTAGCGGGGGGGCAGGGGATACGCAGTATTTT

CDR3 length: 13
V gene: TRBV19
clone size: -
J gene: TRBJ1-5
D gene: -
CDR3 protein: CASSIARDQPQHF
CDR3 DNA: TGTGCCAGTAGTATAGCTCGAGATCAGCCCCAGCATTTT

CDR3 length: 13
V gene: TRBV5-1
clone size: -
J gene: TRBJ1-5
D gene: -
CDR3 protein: CASRGQGNQPQHF
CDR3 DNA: TGCGCCAGCAGGGGTCAGGGCAATCAGCCCCAGCATTTT

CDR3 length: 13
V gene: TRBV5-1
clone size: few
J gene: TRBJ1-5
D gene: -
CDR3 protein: CASSLAGNQPQHF
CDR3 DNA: TGCGCCAGCAGCTTGGCTGGCAATCAGCCCCAGCATTTT

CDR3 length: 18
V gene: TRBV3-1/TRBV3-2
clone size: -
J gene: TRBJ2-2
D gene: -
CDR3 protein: CASSQFPNAQGNTGELFF
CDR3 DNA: TGTGCCAGCAGCCAATTCCCGAATGCACAGGGGAACACCGGGGAGCTGTTTTTT

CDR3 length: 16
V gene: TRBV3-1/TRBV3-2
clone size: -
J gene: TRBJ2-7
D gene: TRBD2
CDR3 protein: CASSRGEFGGKYEQYF
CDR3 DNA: TGTGCCAGCAGCCGAGGGGAGTTCGGGGGGAAGTACGAGCAGTACTTC

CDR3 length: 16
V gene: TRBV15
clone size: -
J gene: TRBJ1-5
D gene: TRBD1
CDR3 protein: CATSKGTGGAGQPQHF
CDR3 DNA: TGTGCCACCAGCAAAGGGACAGGGGGCGCGGGTCAGCCCCAGCATTTT

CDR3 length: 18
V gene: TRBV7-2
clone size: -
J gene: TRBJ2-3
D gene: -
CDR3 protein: CASSEIEGPRGPYVRQYF
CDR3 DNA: TGTGCCAGCAGCGAAATAGAAGGCCCTCGCGGCCCTTACGTTAGGCAGTATTTT

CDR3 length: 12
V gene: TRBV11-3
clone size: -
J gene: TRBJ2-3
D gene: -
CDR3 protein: CASSPSTDTQYF
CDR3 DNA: TGTGCCAGCAGCCCTAGCACAGATACGCAGTATTTT

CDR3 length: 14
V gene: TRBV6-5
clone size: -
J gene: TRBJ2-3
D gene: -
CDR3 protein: CASRAVFSTDTQYF
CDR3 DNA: TGTGCCAGCAGAGCGGTCTTTAGCACAGATACGCAGTATTTT

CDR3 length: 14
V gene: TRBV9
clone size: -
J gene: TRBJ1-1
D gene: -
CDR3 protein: CASSSGPEGTEAFF
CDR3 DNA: TGTGCCAGCAGCTCGGGCCCTGAGGGCACTGAAGCTTTCTTT

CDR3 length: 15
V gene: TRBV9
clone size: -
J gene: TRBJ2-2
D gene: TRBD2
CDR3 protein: CASSASGVSTGELFF
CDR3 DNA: TGTGCCAGCAGCGCTAGCGGGGTGTCCACCGGGGAGCTGTTTTTT

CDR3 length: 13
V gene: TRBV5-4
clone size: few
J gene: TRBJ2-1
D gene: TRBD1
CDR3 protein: CASSRTGDNEQFF
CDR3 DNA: TGTGCCAGCAGTCGGACAGGGGACAATGAGCAGTTCTTC

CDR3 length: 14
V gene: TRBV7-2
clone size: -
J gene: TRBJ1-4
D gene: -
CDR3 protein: CASSFRGANEKLFF
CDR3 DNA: TGTGCCAGCAGCTTCCGGGGTGCTAATGAAAAACTGTTTTTT

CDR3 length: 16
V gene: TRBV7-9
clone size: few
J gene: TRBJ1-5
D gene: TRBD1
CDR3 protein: CASQGGQGASNQPQHF
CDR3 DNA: TGTGCCAGCCAAGGCGGACAGGGGGCCAGCAATCAGCCCCAGCATTTT

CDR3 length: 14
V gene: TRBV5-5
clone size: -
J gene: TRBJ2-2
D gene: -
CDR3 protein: CASSLGANTGELFF
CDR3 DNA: TGTGCCAGCAGCTTGGGGGCTAACACCGGGGAGCTGTTTTTT

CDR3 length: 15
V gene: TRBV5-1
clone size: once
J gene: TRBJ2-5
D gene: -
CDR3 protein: CASSSQGGVQETQYF
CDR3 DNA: TGCGCCAGCAGCTCACAGGGGGGGGTCCAAGAGACCCAGTACTTC